The entry below gives a single TCR beta chain sequence along with its context. This clone was seen a single time. This receptor's antigen is unknown. It has no much larger one-base neighbor in the sample; base qualities were not kept. The data originate from a study of T cell responses to AZD1222 COVID-19 vaccine (dated by TCRdb to about 2021). In terms of the full investigation: TCR sequencing was performed for 230 to 250 trial participants, of whom about 200 were given two doses of AZD1222 and approximately 25 were given two doses of MenACWY control vaccine. Enrollment into the trials was organized by age into subgroups of 18-55, 56-69 and 70-plus years, and those subgroups contained 148, 28 and 57 TCR-sequenced participants, respectively. On the study overall, not on this receptor specifically: A significant rise in spike-specific TCR breadth and depth was observed after two AZD1222 doses relative to day 0 and relative to MenACWY recipients. Only six AZD1222 recipients were SARS-CoV-2 seropositive at baseline, limiting conclusions about previously exposed vaccinees. The vaccine-associated CD4 TCRs covered the entire spike protein, and the dominant responses fell in regions 160-218 and 743-854. Participants were mostly white British and included more females than males, and it was suggested by the authors that clonal diversity may have been underestimated. Because no day 14 peak-response samples were available, the repertoires could be characterized only after the peak T cell response. The 56-69-year group was small, and its depth increase did not reach significance, likely because of low power. Reportedly, almost half of the unique spike-specific TCRs recognized epitopes lying outside the regions that are mutated in the B.1.351 and B.1.1.7 variants.

Reading the label with the study, this specimen's time point is: about 28 days (+/-7) after the second vaccine dose. AZD1222 recipients with second doses at about 4 weeks or about 12 weeks were pooled, because spike-specific TCR depth and breadth did not differ between schedules. Vaccinee samples came from UK trials COV001 and COV002, including a single-blind randomized controlled phase 2/3 trial of AZD1222 (ChAdOx1 nCoV-19) in healthy adults. For TCRbeta chain sequencing, PBMC samples were collected from trial participants at day 0 and at day 28 after the second dose. The CDR3 regions of human TCRbeta chains were analyzed by immunosequencing. Turning to the authors' computational methods: Repertoire TCRs were checked for matches against a reference library of SARS-CoV-2-specific TCRs that had been generated using the MIRA antigen-specificity platform. Breadth meant the fraction of unique TCRs that were SARS-CoV-2-associated, whereas depth meant the fraction of total T cells that were SARS-CoV-2-associated. Using the MIRA data, every spike-specific TCR was mapped to the spike region that the TCR reacted to and assigned to either a CD4 or a CD8 class. Log10-transformed breadth and depth values were compared by one-way ANOVA with Sidak's multiple comparisons tests. What TCRdb holds here is the immuneACCESS table cut down to in-frame rearrangements. Part of the clones is not present; checked against another copy, under half of the missing clones reflect an unresolved V gene, and the others are unexplained. V and J calls and clone size are copied from that table; D and trimming were computed from the DNA. Counted in this sample were about 45,000 clones; 70% to 90% of them appeared once. The top ten constitute 1% to 1.3% of the sample.

Including the terminal cysteine and phenylalanine, the CDR3 comprises 17 residues. Just CDR3 DNA is preserved here, 51 bases in frame from base 1. The germline V gene (reference sequence) specifies LNHNV as CDR1 and YYDKDF as CDR2. Compared with germline, V lacks 1 base and J lacks 4 bases; bases without a gene match: 8. The sequences come from peripheral blood, collected 28 days after the second AZD1222 dose. In this chain, TRBV15 is recombined with TRBJ2-1; TRBD2 lines up with 9 middle nucleotides. The TCR comes from an adult who received the AZD1222 COVID-19 vaccine. The CDR3: CATSRGPQLAGYNEQFF. The nucleotide sequence reads as follows: TGTGCCACCAGCAGAGGACCGCAGCTAGCGGGATACAATGAGCAGTTCTTC.